This TCR beta chain was identified in a study of blood T cell repertoires in COVID-19. Study in general: Samples came from the United States, Italy and Spain, spanning acute and convalescent COVID-19. Sources were T cells, B-cell-depleted T cells, or PBMCs; the material itself was cDNA or gDNA.

The CDR3 has 14 amino acids. CDR1 SGHTA and CDR2 FQGNSA come from the germline V gene. V lost 0 bases to trimming and J lost 4 bases; unmatched junction nucleotides: 3. Per the original data handling: How many nucleated cells were present was estimated from reference gene primer amplification. Profiling relied on immunoSEQ multiplex PCR, and the TCRdb table lists in-frame clones only, not all of them. V, J and clone size were drawn from that table, and D and trimming were deduced from the DNA. The sample consists of tens of thousands of clones, around 75% of them appearing once. What was sequenced was peripheral blood. V is TRBV7-2 and J is TRBJ2-7; 7 bases match TRBD2. The sequence was collected from an elderly woman with active or convalescent COVID-19. CDR3 nucleotides: TGTGCCAGCAGCTTAGCGGGGGGGATGTACGAGCAGTACTTC. It translates to CASSLAGGMYEQYF.